This is a list of T cell receptor beta chains from one sample in a study of blood T cell repertoires in COVID-19. Clones were read by immunoSEQ multiplex PCR, and TCRdb kept only the in-frame ones, dropping some. The sample has about 80,000 clones, around 87% seen once. Sequencing used peripheral blood. The receptors were sampled from a woman older than 75 with active or convalescent COVID-19. CDR3s include the opening cysteine and the closing phenylalanine or tryptophan. The D gene is left open where the match is weak. For some rows the clone size is stated as once, few or many, or as a class when expanded; others skip it.

>TRBV7-2|NA|TRBJ2-3|NA
TGTGCCAGCAGCTTAGAACTCTCGGGAGATACGCAGTATTTT
CASSLELSGDTQYF
>TRBV28|NA|TRBJ1-5|once
TGTGCCAGCCGACAGAGCAATCAGCCCCAGCATTTT
CASRQSNQPQHF
>TRBV28|TRBD1|TRBJ1-2|NA
TGTGCCAGCGCCACAGGGGGTGAGTACTATGGCTACACCTTC
CASATGGEYYGYTF
>TRBV28|TRBD1|TRBJ1-2|NA
TGTGCCAGCAGTTCCGGTGGTGGGACAGCGGGTCTCTATGGCTACACCTTC
CASSSGGGTAGLYGYTF
>TRBV29-1|NA|TRBJ1-2|NA
TGCAGCGTTGAACCCACCCGGGGGGGCGGTGGCTACACCTTC
CSVEPTRGGGGYTF
>TRBV28|NA|TRBJ1-1|NA
TGTGCCAGCAGTTTGGTGGCAGTTATTGCTTTCTTT
CASSLVAVIAFF
>TRBV5-1|TRBD1|TRBJ1-6|NA
TGCGCCAGCAAGACAAAGAGACAGGGCGGGTCGTCGGGTTTTTCAAAGTTACATTCACCCCTCCACTTT
CASKTKRQGGSSGFSKLHSPLHF
>TRBV28|NA|TRBJ2-5|once
TGTGCCAGCACCTCTAGAGGTCGCCAAGAGACCCAGTACTTC
CASTSRGRQETQYF
>TRBV19|TRBD1|TRBJ1-4|NA
TGTGCCAGTAGCTCCCTCGACGCAGGGGGCGGTGAAAAACTGTTTTTT
CASSSLDAGGGEKLFF
>TRBV5-4|TRBD2|TRBJ2-1|NA
TGTGCCAGCAGCTTGGGGGGCGGGAGCTCCTACAATGAGCAGTTCTTC
CASSLGGGSSYNEQFF
>TRBV4-1|NA|TRBJ2-1|NA
TGCGCCAGCAGCTCCCAGCGGGCCAGCTCCTACAATGAGCAGTTCTTC
CASSSQRASSYNEQFF
>TRBV20-1|NA|TRBJ1-5|NA
TGCAGTGCTAGTGGCAGGAACGTCAATCAGCCCCAGCATTTT
CSASGRNVNQPQHF
>TRBV28|TRBD1|TRBJ1-1|NA
TGTGCCAGCAGGGGGACAGAGAACACTGAAGCTTTCTTT
CASRGTENTEAFF
>TRBV29-1|NA|TRBJ2-2|NA
TGCAGCTACACCCGTCGGGGAGGCGGGGAGCTGTTTTTT
CSYTRRGGGELFF
>TRBV19|NA|TRBJ1-4|NA
TGTGCCAGTAGTATAGCCGGTACAACTAATGAAAAACTGTTTTTT
CASSIAGTTNEKLFF
>TRBV4-3|NA|TRBJ1-4|NA
TGCGCCAGCAGCCAAGGGCCTAATGAAAAACTGTTTTTT
CASSQGPNEKLFF
>TRBV19|NA|TRBJ1-4|NA
TGTGCCAGTAGTATCACAGGGAATAATGAAAAACTGTTTTTT
CASSITGNNEKLFF
>TRBV6-5|TRBD1|TRBJ2-7|NA
TGTGCCAGCAGCGAGACAGGGACGTACGAGCAGTACTTC
CASSETGTYEQYF
>TRBV5-1|NA|TRBJ2-5|NA
TGCGCCAGCAGCCGGGCAGGAGGGCCTAGAGTGGAGACCCAGTACTTC
CASSRAGGPRVETQYF
>TRBV30|NA|TRBJ1-6|NA
TGTGCCTGGAGACAGGGATTTAATTCACCCCTCCACTTT
CAWRQGFNSPLHF
>TRBV27|NA|TRBJ1-2|NA
TGTGCCAGCTTTATACCGGGAGATGGCTACACCTTC
CASFIPGDGYTF
>TRBV5-1|TRBD1|TRBJ1-2|NA
TGCGCCAGCCGACCCCAAACGACAGGGAGCTATGGCTACACCTTC
CASRPQTTGSYGYTF
>TRBV3-1/TRBV3-2|NA|TRBJ2-1|NA
TGTGCCAGCAGCCAAGATACGGGGGTGGGGCCCAATGAGCAGTTCTTC
CASSQDTGVGPNEQFF
>TRBV7-2|TRBD2|TRBJ2-1|NA
TGTGCCAGCAGCCTAGCCAGGGCTAGCGGAGATAATGAGCAGTTCTTC
CASSLARASGDNEQFF
>TRBV4-2|TRBD1|TRBJ1-2|NA
TGTGCCAGCAGCCAAGAAGACAGGGCTTATGGCTACACCTTC
CASSQEDRAYGYTF
>TRBV2|TRBD1|TRBJ1-6|NA
TGTGCCAGCGCCCCGTCGGGACAGGGAAATTCACCCCTCCACTTT
CASAPSGQGNSPLHF
>TRBV5-1|TRBD1|TRBJ2-1|NA
TGCGCCAGCAGCTTGGGACAGGGGGACAATGAGCAGTTCTTC
CASSLGQGDNEQFF
>TRBV6-6|TRBD1|TRBJ2-7|NA
TGTGCCACCCGACAGGGGGTAAATTCTCGTTCCTACGAGCAGTACTTC
CATRQGVNSRSYEQYF
>TRBV6-5|TRBD1|TRBJ2-1|NA
TGTGCCAGCAGTCTTCGACAGGGGGACTACAATGAGCAGTTCTTC
CASSLRQGDYNEQFF
>TRBV7-9|NA|TRBJ1-1|NA
TGTGCCAGCAGCCCACGGTCAAGGGGCGTAACTGAAGCTTTCTTT
CASSPRSRGVTEAFF
>TRBV12-1|NA|TRBJ2-1|NA
TGTGCCAGCAGCTTTGCCAGGGGTGAGCAGTTCTTC
CASSFARGEQFF
>TRBV5-1|NA|TRBJ2-5|NA
TGCGCCAGCAGGGCGACAGCCCAAGAGACCCAGTACTTC
CASRATAQETQYF
>TRBV5-1|TRBD2|TRBJ2-1|NA
TGCGCCAGCAGCTTATCACTAGCGGGAGGAGAGCAGTTCTTC
CASSLSLAGGEQFF
>TRBV19|NA|TRBJ1-2|NA
TGTGCCAGTCGGAATACCGGGGGAGATTATGGCTACACCTTC
CASRNTGGDYGYTF
>TRBV9|TRBD1|TRBJ1-6|once
TGTGCCAGCAGCGTAACAGGGGACGGGAATTCACCCCTCCACTTT
CASSVTGDGNSPLHF
>TRBV6-2/TRBV6-3|NA|TRBJ1-3|NA
TGTGCCAGCAGCAGACTTCTGGACTCTGGAAACACCATATATTTT
CASSRLLDSGNTIYF
>TRBV6-2/TRBV6-3|NA|TRBJ1-5|NA
TGTGCCAGCAGCGGGAGAACCACCTATCAGCCCCAGCATTTT
CASSGRTTYQPQHF
>TRBV19|NA|TRBJ2-1|once
TGTGCCAGTAGTATCACCCGGTCAGTCTGGGGCGGTGAGCAGTTCTTC
CASSITRSVWGGEQFF
>TRBV24-1|TRBD1|TRBJ2-2|NA
TGTGCCACCAGTGATGCTCCCGGGACAGGGGGGGCCGGGGAGCTGTTTTTT
CATSDAPGTGGAGELFF
>TRBV28|NA|TRBJ1-3|NA
TGTGCCAGCAGTTTATGGAGGGAGGGAACAAGAAACACCATATATTTT
CASSLWREGTRNTIYF
>TRBV6-2/TRBV6-3|TRBD2|TRBJ2-1|NA
TGTGCCAGCAGTTACTCGGGACTAGCGGGAAGGGGCTACAATGAGCAGTTCTTC
CASSYSGLAGRGYNEQFF
>TRBV18|TRBD1|TRBJ2-3|NA
TGTGCCAGCTCACCCTTTGACAGGGTGGACACAGATACGCAGTATTTT
CASSPFDRVDTDTQYF
>TRBV6-2/TRBV6-3|TRBD1|TRBJ2-1|NA
TGTGCCAGCAGTTCGGACAGGCCGACTGAGCAGTTCTTC
CASSSDRPTEQFF
>TRBV7-2|TRBD1|TRBJ1-3|NA
TGTGCCAGCAGCTTGGGGACAGGGGTTGGCAGGCAGGGAAACACCATATATTTT
CASSLGTGVGRQGNTIYF
>TRBV5-1|NA|TRBJ2-1|NA
TGCGCCAGCAGCAGGACTGCAGGAAACAATGAGCAGTTCTTC
CASSRTAGNNEQFF
>TRBV5-1|NA|TRBJ2-7|NA
TGCGCCAGCAGCTTGAACAACAACTACGAGCAGTACTTC
CASSLNNNYEQYF